The clone carrying this T cell receptor (beta chain) was observed at least ten times. The antigen is not known. These data originate in a study of regulatory T cells in long-lasting Graves disease. Findings and limits, study-wide: Persistent disease was associated with favored TRBV28 usage and with favored use of TRBJ1-2 and TRBJ2-5.

Trimming took off 0 bases at V and 5 bases at J, with 13 bases between the two ends. The CDR3 contains 15 residues. Germline V gene lookup returns CDR1 LGHDT and CDR2 YNNKEL (reference sequence). Time point noted: newly diagnosed GD, antithyroid drugs for less than 3 months. The authors made the TCR library using RNA they extracted from PBMCs. Libraries of TCR beta came from iRepertoire HTBI primers plus Arm-PCR of CDR3 regions. A single record per CDR3 protein comes from TCRdb applying MiXCR to the multiplex PCR reads. The repertoire holds hundreds of thousands of distinct CDR3 sequences, with more than 15% as singletons. The same data also went into a second study, on T cells in Graves' hyperthyroidism and ophthalmopathy.

Sample: peripheral blood mononuclear cells (PBMCs), taken at new diagnosis, from a patient treated with antithyroid drugs. The TCR comes from a woman aged 35 to 59 with Graves disease. J is TRBJ1-1 and V is TRBV3-1, with unresolved D. The CDR3 sequence is CASSQEFPTGTEAFF. CDR3 in DNA: TGTGCCAGCAGCCAAGAGTTTCCTACGGGGACTGAAGCTTTCTTT.